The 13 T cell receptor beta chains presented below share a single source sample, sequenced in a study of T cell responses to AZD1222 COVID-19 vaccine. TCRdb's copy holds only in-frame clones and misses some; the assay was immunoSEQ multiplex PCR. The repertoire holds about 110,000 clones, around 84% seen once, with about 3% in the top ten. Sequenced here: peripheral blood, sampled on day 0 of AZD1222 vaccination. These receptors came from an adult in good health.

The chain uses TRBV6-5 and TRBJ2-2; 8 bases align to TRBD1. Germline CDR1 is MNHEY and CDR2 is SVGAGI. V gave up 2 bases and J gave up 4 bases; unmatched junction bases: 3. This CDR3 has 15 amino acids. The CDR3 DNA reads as TGTGCCAGCAGTTACCAGGGGGCATTCACCGGGGAGCTGTTTTTT. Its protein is CASSYQGAFTGELFF.

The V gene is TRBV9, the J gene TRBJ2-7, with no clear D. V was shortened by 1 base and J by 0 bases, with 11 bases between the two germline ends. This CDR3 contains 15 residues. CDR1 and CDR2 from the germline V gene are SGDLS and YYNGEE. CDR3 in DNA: TGTGCCAGCAGCGTATCCGCGGCAGCCTCCTACGAGCAGTACTTC. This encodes CASSVSAAASYEQYF.

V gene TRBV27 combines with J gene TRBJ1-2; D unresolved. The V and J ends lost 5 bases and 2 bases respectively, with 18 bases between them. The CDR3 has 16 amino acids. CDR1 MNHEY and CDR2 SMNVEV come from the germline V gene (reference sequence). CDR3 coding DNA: TGTGCCAGCAGTCCCTCGACTCTACACTGGAACTATGGCTACACCTTC. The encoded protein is CASSPSTLHWNYGYTF.

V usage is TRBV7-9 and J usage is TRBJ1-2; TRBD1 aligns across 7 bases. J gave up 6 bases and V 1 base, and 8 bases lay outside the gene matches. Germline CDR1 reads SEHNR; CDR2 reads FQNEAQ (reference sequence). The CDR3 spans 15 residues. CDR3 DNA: TGTGCCAGCAGCTTAGGAACAGGGGTTAATGATGGCTACACCTTC. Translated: CASSLGTGVNDGYTF.

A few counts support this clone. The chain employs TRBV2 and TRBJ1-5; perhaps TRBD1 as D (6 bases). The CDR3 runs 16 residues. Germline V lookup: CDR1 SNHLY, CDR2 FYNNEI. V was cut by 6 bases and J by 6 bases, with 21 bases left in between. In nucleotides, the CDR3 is TGTGCCAGCAGAGAACCCGGACAGACGTTAGGTCAGCCCCAGCATTTT. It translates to CASREPGQTLGQPQHF.

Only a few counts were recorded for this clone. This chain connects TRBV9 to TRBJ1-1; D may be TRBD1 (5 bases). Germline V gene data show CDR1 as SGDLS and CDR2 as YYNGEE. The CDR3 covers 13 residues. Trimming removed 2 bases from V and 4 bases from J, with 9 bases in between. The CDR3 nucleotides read TGTGCCAGCAGCGTTGGGACGAGCACTGAAGCTTTCTTT. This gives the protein CASSVGTSTEAFF. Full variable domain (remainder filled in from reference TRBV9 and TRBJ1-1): DSGVTQTPKHLITATGQRVTLRCSPRSGDLSVYWYQQSLDQGLQFLIQYYNGEERAKGNILERFSAQQFPDLHSELNLSSLELGDSALYFCASSVGTSTEAFFGQGTRLTVV.

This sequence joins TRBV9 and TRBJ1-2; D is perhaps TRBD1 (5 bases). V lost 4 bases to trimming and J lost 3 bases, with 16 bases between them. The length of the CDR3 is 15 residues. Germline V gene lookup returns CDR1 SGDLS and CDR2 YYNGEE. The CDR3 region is CASSPQSGAHYGYTF. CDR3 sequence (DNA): TGTGCCAGCAGCCCCCAGAGCGGGGCCCACTATGGCTACACCTTC.

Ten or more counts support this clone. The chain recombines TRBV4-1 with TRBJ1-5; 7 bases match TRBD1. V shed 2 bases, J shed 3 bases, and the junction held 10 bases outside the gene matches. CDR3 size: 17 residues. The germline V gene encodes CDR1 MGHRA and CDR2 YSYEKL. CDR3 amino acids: CASSQPDGQVTNQPQHF. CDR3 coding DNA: TGCGCCAGCAGCCAACCCGATGGACAGGTGACCAATCAGCCCCAGCATTTT.

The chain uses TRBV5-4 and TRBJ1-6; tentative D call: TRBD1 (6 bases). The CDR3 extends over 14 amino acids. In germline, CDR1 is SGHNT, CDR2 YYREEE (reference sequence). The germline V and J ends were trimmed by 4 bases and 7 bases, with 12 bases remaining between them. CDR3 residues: CASSADRTNSPLHF. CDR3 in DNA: TGTGCCAGCAGCGCCGACAGGACCAATTCACCCCTCCACTTT.

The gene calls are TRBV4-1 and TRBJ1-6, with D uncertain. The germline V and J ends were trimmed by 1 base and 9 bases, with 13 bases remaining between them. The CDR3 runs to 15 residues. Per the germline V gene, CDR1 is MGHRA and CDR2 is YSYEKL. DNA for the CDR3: TGCGCCAGCAGCCAAGCCCAGTGGCCCGGTTCACCCCTCCACTTT. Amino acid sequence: CASSQAQWPGSPLHF.

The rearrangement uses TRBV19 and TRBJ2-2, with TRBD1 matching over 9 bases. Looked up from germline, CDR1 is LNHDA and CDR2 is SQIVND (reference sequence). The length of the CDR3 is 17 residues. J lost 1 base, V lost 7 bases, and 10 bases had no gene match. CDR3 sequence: CASMGGPGQGNTGELFF. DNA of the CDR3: TGTGCCAGTATGGGGGGCCCGGGACAGGGGAACACCGGGGAGCTGTTTTTT.

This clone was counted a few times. The CDR3 here is CASSFRGGGTEAFF. The CDR3 bases are TGTGCCAGCAGCTTCAGGGGCGGGGGCACTGAAGCTTTCTTT. The V and J genes are TRBV7-9 and TRBJ1-1; D may be TRBD1 (6 bases). The germline CDR1 and CDR2 sequences are SEHNR and FQNEAQ (reference sequence). The CDR3 loop spans 14 amino acids. Trimming shortened V by 3 bases and J by 4 bases, and 12 bases separated the two germline ends.

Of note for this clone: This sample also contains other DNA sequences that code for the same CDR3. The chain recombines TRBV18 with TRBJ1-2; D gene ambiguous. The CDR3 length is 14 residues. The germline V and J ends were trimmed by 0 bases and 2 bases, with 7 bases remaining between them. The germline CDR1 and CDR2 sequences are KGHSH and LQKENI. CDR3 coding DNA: TGTGCCAGCTCACCACCAACAGTAAACTATGGCTACACCTTC. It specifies CASSPPTVNYGYTF.